One and the same sample provided the 32 T cell receptor beta chains below, sequenced in a study of human T cells and chemical hapten exposure. TCRdb recomputed calls from the RACE reads with MiXCR, one row per CDR3 protein. The sample comprises more than 250,000 distinct CDR3 sequences, around 7.3% of which are singletons, and 1.2% rests with the top ten. Indicated time point: pre-sensitization, week 0. The sample's treatment: therapeutic diphenylcyclopropenone sensitization with weekly scalp DPC. Material: whole blood, obtained in connection with sensitization to the hapten diphenylcyclopropenone (DPC). Every receptor here comes from a man aged 18 to 35 with alopecia areata. Some clones in this sample may be carry-over from other donors' samples.

The chain recombines TRBV9 with TRBJ1-6, with D possibly matching TRBD1 (6 bases). V was trimmed by 3 bases and J by 0 bases, leaving 13 bases between them. The CDR3 runs to 17 residues. Germline assignment: CDR1 SGDLS and CDR2 YYNGEE. CDR3 sequence reads: CASSEGTGSSYNSPLHF. The CDR3 DNA is TGTGCCAGCAGCGAGGGTACAGGGAGCTCCTATAATTCACCCCTCCACTTT.

The genes are TRBV5-1 and TRBJ2-1; D unclear. This CDR3 region has 17 residues. CDR1 and CDR2 (germline): SGHRS, YFSETQ. The germline V and J ends were trimmed by 0 bases and 0 bases, with 13 bases remaining between them. CDR3 loop: CASSLEFGWASYNEQFF. CDR3 nucleotides: TGCGCCAGCAGCTTGGAGTTCGGGTGGGCCTCCTACAATGAGCAGTTCTTC.

This clonotype came up a few times. This sequence joins TRBV20-1 and TRBJ1-6; D is unclear. This CDR3 is 12 amino acids long. V gave up 8 bases and J gave up 7 bases, with 12 bases separating them. Germline V gene data show CDR1 as DFQATT and CDR2 as SNEGSKA (reference sequence). The DNA for the CDR3 is TGCAGTTCCCGGGTTCACAATTCACCCCTCCACTTT. Its translation: CSSRVHNSPLHF.

This clonotype was seen only a few times. This chain uses TRBV7-9 with TRBJ2-6, with D uncertain. CDR3 length: 13 residues. Germline assignment: CDR1 SEHNR and CDR2 FQNEAQ (reference sequence). Trimming pared 4 bases from V and 7 bases from J, leaving 8 bases between. This chain's CDR3 is CASSSSLANVLTF. CDR3 in DNA: TGTGCCAGCAGCTCCTCGTTAGCCAACGTCCTGACTTTC.

This clonotype was detected many times. The chain recombines TRBV7-9 with TRBJ2-7; no clear D. This CDR3 contains 12 residues. Per the germline V gene, CDR1 is SEHNR and CDR2 is FQNEAQ (reference sequence). V was pared by 5 bases and J by 4 bases, with 9 bases between. DNA for the CDR3: TGTGCCAGCAGCCCCGGAGCTTACGAGCAGTACTTC. Amino acid sequence: CASSPGAYEQYF.

A few counts support this clonotype. The chain has TRBV4-3 and TRBJ2-2, with unresolved D. Per the germline V gene, CDR1 is LGHNA and CDR2 is YSLEER. Trimming left V 0 bases short and J 4 bases short, with 6 bases between. The CDR3 totals 14 residues. The CDR3 reads CASSQEPSTGELFF. The CDR3 nucleotides are TGCGCCAGCAGCCAAGAGCCCAGCACCGGGGAGCTGTTTTTT.

This clonotype was observed a handful of times. The chain has TRBV3-1 and TRBJ1-5; no firm D call. Trimming took 0 bases from V and 0 from J, leaving 6 bases between them. Germline V CDR1 and CDR2: LGHDT, YNNKEL (reference sequence). The CDR3 spans 15 residues. CDR3 sequence: CASSQDTSSNQPQHF. The CDR3 DNA follows: TGTGCCAGCAGCCAAGATACCAGTAGCAATCAGCCCCAGCATTTT.

This clonotype was counted only a few times. The V call is TRBV3-1, the J call TRBJ2-1; D remains unclear. The V gene lost 3 bases and the J gene lost 9 bases, with 6 bases spanning the gap. Germline CDR1 LGHDT, CDR2 YNNKEL (reference sequence). The CDR3 sequence is 11 residues long. CDR3 DNA sequence: TGTGCCAGCAGCCATTTTGGTGAGCAGTTCTTC. This codes for CASSHFGEQFF.

Here the CDR3 DNA reads TGTGCCAGCAGCCTCAGGACCGAAAACTATGGCTACACCTTC. Its protein product is CASSLRTENYGYTF. The chain is built from TRBV7-9 and TRBJ1-2, with unresolved D. V lost 5 bases to trimming and J lost 2 bases, with 12 bases between them. Germline assignment: CDR1 SEHNR and CDR2 FQNEAQ (reference sequence). There are 14 residues in the CDR3.

In regard to this clonotype: A much larger clone lies a single base off, so this may be a read error. J is TRBJ2-5 and V is TRBV5-1; perhaps D is TRBD1 or TRBD2 (5 bases each). The CDR3 contains 13 residues. The germline CDR1 and CDR2 sequences are SGHRS and YFSETQ. CDR3 residues: CANSLGTQETQYF. CDR3 bases: TGCGCCAACAGCTTGGGGACCCAAGAGACCCAGTACTTC.

In its sample, this clonotype was seen a few times. The chain has TRBV25-1 and TRBJ2-5; D possibly uses TRBD1 or TRBD2 (5 bases each). V shed 3 bases and J shed 3 bases, with 11 bases lying between them. Looked up from germline, CDR1 is MGHDK and CDR2 is SYGVNS. This CDR3 spans 14 amino acids. The CDR3 reads CASSEPGREETQYF. The CDR3 DNA reads as TGTGCCAGCAGTGAGCCGGGACGGGAAGAGACCCAGTACTTC.

This clonotype was counted many times. This chain connects TRBV29-1 to TRBJ2-7; D perhaps matches TRBD2 (5 bases). The V and J ends lost 4 bases and 3 bases respectively, with 16 bases between them. CDR1 and CDR2 from the germline V gene are SQVTM and ANQGSEA. The length of the CDR3 is 14 residues. CDR3 nucleotide sequence: TGCAGCGTTGGGCGCGGCAGCCGGGGCTACGAGCAGTACTTC. Translation gives CSVGRGSRGYEQYF.

The chain combines TRBV4-1 with TRBJ2-7; the D is unclear. Germline V gene sequence: CDR1 MGHRA, CDR2 YSYEKL. The CDR3 runs 14 residues. V lost 0 bases, J lost 4 bases, and 10 bases lay in between. CDR3: CASSQEGRRYEQYF. As DNA, the CDR3 is TGCGCCAGCAGCCAAGAGGGCCGGCGGTACGAGCAGTACTTC.

The chain combines TRBV6-5 with TRBJ2-1, with 9 nucleotides matching TRBD1. The junction had 8 bases not matched to a gene; V was cut back by 6 bases and J by 5 bases. Germline CDR1 reads MNHEY; CDR2 reads SVGAGI. This CDR3 region has 15 residues. The chain's CDR3 is CASRPPGQGHNEQFF. The CDR3 bases are TGTGCCAGCAGGCCTCCGGGACAGGGTCACAATGAGCAGTTCTTC.

Many counts were recorded for this clonotype. The chain recombines TRBV5-1 with TRBJ2-2; TRBD1 might be the D (5 bases). Germline V CDR1 and CDR2: SGHRS, YFSETQ. The CDR3 runs 16 residues. V was clipped by 4 bases and J by 0 bases, with 13 bases between them. The CDR3 bases are TGCGCCAGCAGCGCCCGACAGAACCCGAACACCGGGGAGCTGTTTTTT. Its translation is CASSARQNPNTGELFF. Full variable domain (missing parts from reference TRBV5-1 and TRBJ2-2): KAGVTQTPRYLIKTRGQQVTLSCSPISGHRSVSWYQQTPGQGLQFLFEYFSETQRNKGNFPGRFSGRQFSNSRSEMNVSTLELGDSALYLCASSARQNPNTGELFFGEGSRLTVL.

This clonotype was observed a few times. The chain employs TRBV6-5 and TRBJ1-6; TRBD1 matches at 8 bases. There are 17 residues in the CDR3. V lost 8 bases, J lost 8 bases, and 17 bases stayed unmatched. In germline, CDR1 is MNHEY, CDR2 SVGAGI. CDR3: CASSGHDRDRLYSPLHF. CDR3 sequence (DNA): TGTGCCAGCTCGGGCCATGACCGGGACAGGCTTTATTCACCCCTCCACTTT.

This rearrangement joins TRBV4-3 to TRBJ1-1; D gene uncertain. V dropped 3 bases and J dropped 1 base, with 12 bases sitting between them. This CDR3 contains 15 residues. Germline V gene sequence: CDR1 LGHNA, CDR2 YSLEER. As DNA, the CDR3 is TGCGCCAGCAGCCACCGAACTGAGTGGAACACTGAAGCTTTCTTT. The encoded protein is CASSHRTEWNTEAFF.

DNA of the CDR3: TGTGCCAGCAGCCGTGACGAAGCGGGGGGCACAGATACGCAGTATTTT. Encoded protein: CASSRDEAGGTDTQYF. The chain joins TRBV7-2 to TRBJ2-3; TRBD2 matches at 8 bases. Germline loops: CDR1 SGHTA, CDR2 FQGNSA. Trimming took 5 bases from V and 1 from J; bases not matched to a gene: 8. This CDR3 is 16 amino acids long. The full variable domain, completed using reference TRBV7-2 and TRBJ2-3, is GAGVSQSPSNKVTEKGKDVELRCDPISGHTALYWYRQSLGQGLEFLIYFQGNSAPDKSGLPSDRFSAERTGGSVSTLTIQRTQQEDSAVYLCASSRDEAGGTDTQYFGPGTRLTVL.

This clonotype has a handful of counts. DNA for the CDR3: TGTGCCAGCAGCGTAAGAGCCAGCCCTGACTCACCCCTCCACTTT. Translating gives CASSVRASPDSPLHF. The chain joins TRBV9 to TRBJ1-6, with D unclear. CDR1 is SGDLS and CDR2 is YYNGEE in the germline V gene. The length of the CDR3 is 15 residues. V gave up 1 base and J gave up 10 bases, with 15 bases separating them.

This clonotype has just a few counts. The V and J genes are TRBV4-2 and TRBJ2-7; D is undetermined. V was clipped by 0 bases and J by 0 bases, with 12 bases between them. The V gene's germline CDR1 is LGHNA and CDR2 YNFKEQ. The CDR3 extends over 16 amino acids. The DNA for the CDR3 is TGTGCCAGCAGCCAAGAAGCACTACTGAGCTCCTACGAGCAGTACTTC. Translated, it gives CASSQEALLSSYEQYF.

This clonotype was counted a few times. The chain links TRBV7-2 to TRBJ2-1; 10 nucleotides align to TRBD2. The CDR3 has 15 residues. Germline assignment: CDR1 SGHTA and CDR2 FQGNSA. With V trimmed by 4 bases and J by 14 bases, 14 bases remained unmatched. The CDR3 coding sequence is TGTGCCAGCAGCTCTGACCGAGCGGGGGGGCCAAGGGAGTTCTTC. Encoded protein: CASSSDRAGGPREFF. Together with reference TRBV7-2 and TRBJ2-1, the CDR3 gives the full variable domain: GAGVSQSPSNKVTEKGKDVELRCDPISGHTALYWYRQSLGQGLEFLIYFQGNSAPDKSGLPSDRFSAERTGGSVSTLTIQRTQQEDSAVYLCASSSDRAGGPREFFGPGTRLTVL.

The chain is built from TRBV20-1 and TRBJ2-1; D unresolved. Germline V lookup: CDR1 DFQATT, CDR2 SNEGSKA (reference sequence). The CDR3 length is 11 residues. Trimming took 5 bases from V and 4 from J, leaving 6 bases between them. CDR3 DNA sequence: TGCAGTGCTGACGAGTACAATGAGCAGTTCTTC. It encodes CSADEYNEQFF.

This clonotype appeared many times. V gene TRBV11-2 combines with J gene TRBJ2-1; a weak D match, TRBD2 (5 bases). Trimming left V 1 base short and J 4 bases short, with 8 bases between. From germline, CDR1 is SGHAT and CDR2 FQNNGV. This CDR3 region has 14 residues. The CDR3 spells CASSLAGNYNEQFF. The CDR3 region has the DNA TGTGCCAGCAGCTTAGCGGGGAATTACAATGAGCAGTTCTTC. Based on the CDR3 plus reference TRBV11-2 and TRBJ2-1, the full variable domain is EAGVAQSPRYKIIEKRQSVAFWCNPISGHATLYWYQQILGQGPKLLIQFQNNGVVDDSQLPKDRFSAERLKGVDSTLKIQPAKLEDSAVYLCASSLAGNYNEQFFGPGTRLTVL.

This clonotype was recorded many times. The V gene is TRBV6-2 or TRBV6-3, the J gene TRBJ2-4; D not certain. The germline V gene has CDR1 MNHEY and CDR2 SVGEGT. CDR3 size: 16 residues. V was trimmed by 4 bases and J by 0 bases, leaving 13 bases between them. CDR3 protein: CASSSRLPLAKNIQYF. As DNA, the CDR3 is TGTGCCAGCAGTTCCCGACTGCCACTAGCCAAAAACATTCAGTACTTC.

The V gene is TRBV20-1, the J gene TRBJ2-7; D is unresolved. Germline V gene lookup returns CDR1 DFQATT and CDR2 SNEGSKA (reference sequence). This CDR3 is 12 amino acids long. V was shortened by 5 bases and J by 2 bases, with 10 bases between the two germline ends. CDR3 DNA: TGCAGTGCTCCCGACAAGGCCTACGAGCAGTACTTC. It specifies CSAPDKAYEQYF.

At least ten counts were recorded for this clonotype. J is TRBJ2-2 and V is TRBV6-5; D remains ambiguous. Between the trimmed V and J ends, which lost 2 bases and 5 bases, there was a span of 3 bases. There are 12 residues in the CDR3. Germline V CDR1 and CDR2: MNHEY, SVGAGI. As DNA, the CDR3 is TGTGCCAGCAGTTACCGAACCGGGGAGCTGTTTTTT. It codes for CASSYRTGELFF.

There are many counts of this clonotype. The gene calls are TRBV5-1 and TRBJ1-1; perhaps TRBD1 as D (6 bases). CDR3 length: 16 amino acids. From germline, CDR1 is SGHRS and CDR2 YFSETQ. V lost 2 bases to trimming and J lost 0 bases, with 14 bases between them. The DNA of the CDR3 is TGCGCCAGCAGCTTCTTATCCGGACAGATGAACACTGAAGCTTTCTTT. Translating it yields CASSFLSGQMNTEAFF.

Only a few counts were recorded for this clonotype. CDR3 in amino acids: CATSYAGLQFF. The CDR3 region has the DNA TGTGCCACCAGTTACGCGGGCCTCCAGTTCTTC. The chain couples TRBV24-1 to TRBJ2-1; a possible D gene is TRBD2 (5 bases). The CDR3 length is 11 residues. V was trimmed by 6 bases and J by 13 bases, leaving 12 bases between them. Germline lookup yields CDR1 KGHDR and CDR2 SFDVKD.

This clonotype was picked up a small number of times. The chain couples TRBV28 to TRBJ2-4; tentative D call: TRBD1 (6 bases). The germline V gene has CDR1 MDHEN and CDR2 SYDVKM. V lost 6 bases and J 4 bases, leaving 19 bases between the germline ends. CDR3 length equals 16 residues. The CDR3 region is CASSRSLVGQKNIQYF. Written as DNA, the CDR3 is TGTGCCAGCAGCCGATCCTTAGTTGGACAGAAAAACATTCAGTACTTC.

V and J are TRBV6-6 and TRBJ2-2; D remains ambiguous. Germline assignment: CDR1 MNHNY and CDR2 SVGAGI (reference sequence). The CDR3 loop spans 10 amino acids. V dropped 10 bases and J dropped 7 bases, with 7 bases sitting between them. CDR3 DNA sequence: TGTGCCACCTGGTTCGGGGAGCTGTTTTTT. Its translation: CATWFGELFF.

The chain couples TRBV7-9 to TRBJ2-2; 7 bases agree with TRBD1. The CDR3 sequence is 15 residues long. The J segment lost 6 bases and the V segment lost 4 bases, leaving 8 bases of the junction unmatched. Looked up from germline, CDR1 is SEHNR and CDR2 is FQNEAQ (reference sequence). For the CDR3, the DNA is TGTGCCAGCAGCTCCTACAGGGACAGCCCCGGGGAGCTGTTTTTT. Translating gives CASSSYRDSPGELFF.

This clonotype was seen more than once but under ten times. The chain joins TRBV20-1 to TRBJ2-7, with D possibly being TRBD1 (6 bases). Germline CDR1 DFQATT, CDR2 SNEGSKA (reference sequence). V was shortened by 4 bases and J by 0 bases, with 13 bases between the two germline ends. CDR3 length equals 14 residues. CDR3 region: CSATRDTNSYEQYF. Written as DNA, the CDR3 is TGCAGTGCTACCCGGGACACTAACTCCTACGAGCAGTACTTC.